This T cell receptor beta chain came from a study of response to subunit inactivated influenza vaccine. The table lists this clonotype with a few counts. Its antigen is not identified. Germline CDR1 reads DFQATT; CDR2 reads SNEGSKA (reference sequence). The V and J ends lost 4 bases and 3 bases, in that order; junction bases with no gene match: 3. The CDR3 sequence is 14 residues long. A single record per CDR3 protein comes from TCRdb applying MiXCR to the RT-PCR reads. The sample has approximately 500,000 distinct CDR3 sequences; about 15% are singletons. Study-level points and caveats: A suggestion made by the authors is that each seasonal influenza vaccination recruits few new T cells.

This TCR came from a man aged 45 to 65 who received an inactivated influenza vaccine. The V call is TRBV20-1, the J call TRBJ1-6, with TRBD1 identical over 7 bases. The sequencing used PBMCs from blood, collected less than 13 days after vaccination. The CDR3 region has the DNA TGCAGTGCTAAGACAGGGTACTATAATTCACCCCTCCACTTT. Its translation is CSAKTGYYNSPLHF.